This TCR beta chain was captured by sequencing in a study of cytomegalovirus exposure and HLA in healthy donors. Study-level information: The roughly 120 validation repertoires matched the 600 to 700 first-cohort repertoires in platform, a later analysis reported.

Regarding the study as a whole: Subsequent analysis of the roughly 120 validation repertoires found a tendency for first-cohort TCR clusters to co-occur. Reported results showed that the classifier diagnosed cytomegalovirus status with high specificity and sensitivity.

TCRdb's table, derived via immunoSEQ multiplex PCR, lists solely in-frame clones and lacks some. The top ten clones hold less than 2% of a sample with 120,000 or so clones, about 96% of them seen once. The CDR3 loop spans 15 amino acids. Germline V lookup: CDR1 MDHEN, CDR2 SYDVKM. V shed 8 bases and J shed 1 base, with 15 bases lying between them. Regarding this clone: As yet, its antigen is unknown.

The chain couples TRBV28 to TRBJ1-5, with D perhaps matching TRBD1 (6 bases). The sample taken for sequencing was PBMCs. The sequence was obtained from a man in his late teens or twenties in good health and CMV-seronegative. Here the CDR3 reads CASGGAGASNQPQHF. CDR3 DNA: TGTGCCAGCGGAGGGGCGGGGGCGAGCAATCAGCCCCAGCATTTT.